This T cell receptor (beta chain) stems from a study of control samples from healthy donors and cancer patients. The CDR3 sequence is 12 residues long. V shed 3 bases and J shed 9 bases, with 14 bases lying between them. Germline assignment: CDR1 GTSNPN and CDR2 SVGIG (reference sequence). The data were produced by immunoSEQ multiplex PCR, yet TCRdb's version contains in-frame clones alone and is incomplete. The data show about 140,000 clones, around 90% seen once. What was sequenced was blood. The sequence was obtained from a young man in good health. The chain carries TRBV30 and TRBJ1-1, with D possibly TRBD1 on 6 matching bases. This CDR3 reads CAWRGRGRQAFF. As DNA, the CDR3 is TGTGCCTGGAGGGGACGGGGGCGACAAGCTTTCTTT.